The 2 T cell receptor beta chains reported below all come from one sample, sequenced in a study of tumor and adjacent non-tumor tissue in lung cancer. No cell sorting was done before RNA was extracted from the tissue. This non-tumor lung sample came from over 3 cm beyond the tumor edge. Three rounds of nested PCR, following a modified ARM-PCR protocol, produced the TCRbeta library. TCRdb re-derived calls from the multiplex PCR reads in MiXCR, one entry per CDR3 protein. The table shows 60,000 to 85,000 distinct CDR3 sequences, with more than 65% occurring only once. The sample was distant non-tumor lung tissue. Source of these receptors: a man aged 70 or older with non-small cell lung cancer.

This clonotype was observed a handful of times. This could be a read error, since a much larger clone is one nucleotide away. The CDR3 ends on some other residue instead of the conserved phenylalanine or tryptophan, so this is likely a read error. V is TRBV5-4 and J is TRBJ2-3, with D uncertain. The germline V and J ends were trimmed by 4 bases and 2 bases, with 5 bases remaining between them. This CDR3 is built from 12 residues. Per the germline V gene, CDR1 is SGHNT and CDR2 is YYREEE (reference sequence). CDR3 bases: TGTGCCAGCAGCCCCGACACAGATACGCAGTATTAT. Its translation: CASSPDTDTQYY.

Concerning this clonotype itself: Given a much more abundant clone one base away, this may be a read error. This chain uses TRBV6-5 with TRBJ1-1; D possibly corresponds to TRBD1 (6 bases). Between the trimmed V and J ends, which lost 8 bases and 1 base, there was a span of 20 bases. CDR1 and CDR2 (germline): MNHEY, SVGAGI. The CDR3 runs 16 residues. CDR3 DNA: TGTGCCAGCGAACAACACGGCGGGGGCACGAACACTGAAGCTTTCTTT. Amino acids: CASEQHGGGTNTEAFF.